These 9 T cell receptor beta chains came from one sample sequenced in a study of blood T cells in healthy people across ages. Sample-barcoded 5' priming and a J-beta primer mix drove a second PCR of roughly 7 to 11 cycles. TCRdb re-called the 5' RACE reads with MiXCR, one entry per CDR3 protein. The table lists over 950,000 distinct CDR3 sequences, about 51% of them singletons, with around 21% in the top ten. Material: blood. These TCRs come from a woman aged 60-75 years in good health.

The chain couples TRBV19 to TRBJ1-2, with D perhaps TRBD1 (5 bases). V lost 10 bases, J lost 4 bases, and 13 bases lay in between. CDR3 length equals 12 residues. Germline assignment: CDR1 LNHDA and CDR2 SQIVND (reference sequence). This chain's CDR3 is CATAGRIYGYTF. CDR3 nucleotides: TGTGCCACCGCAGGGCGGATCTATGGCTACACCTTC.

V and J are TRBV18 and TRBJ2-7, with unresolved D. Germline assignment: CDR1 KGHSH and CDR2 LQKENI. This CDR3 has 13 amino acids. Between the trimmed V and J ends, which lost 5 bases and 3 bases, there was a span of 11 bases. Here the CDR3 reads CASSKGIYYEQYF. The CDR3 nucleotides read TGTGCCAGCTCAAAGGGAATCTACTACGAGCAGTACTTC.

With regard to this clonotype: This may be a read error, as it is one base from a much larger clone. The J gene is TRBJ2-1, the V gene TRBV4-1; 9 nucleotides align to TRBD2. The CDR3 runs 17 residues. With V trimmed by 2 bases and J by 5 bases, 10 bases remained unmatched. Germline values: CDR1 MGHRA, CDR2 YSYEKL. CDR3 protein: CASSQHLAGDDHNEQFF. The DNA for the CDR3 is TGCGCCAGCAGCCAACATTTAGCGGGAGATGACCACAATGAGCAGTTCTTC.

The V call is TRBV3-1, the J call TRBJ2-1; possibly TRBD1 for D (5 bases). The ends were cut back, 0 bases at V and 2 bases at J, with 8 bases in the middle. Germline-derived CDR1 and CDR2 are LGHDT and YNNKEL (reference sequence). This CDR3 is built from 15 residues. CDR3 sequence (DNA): TGTGCCAGCAGCCAAGATGGGGCTGCCTACAATGAGCAGTTCTTC. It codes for CASSQDGAAYNEQFF.

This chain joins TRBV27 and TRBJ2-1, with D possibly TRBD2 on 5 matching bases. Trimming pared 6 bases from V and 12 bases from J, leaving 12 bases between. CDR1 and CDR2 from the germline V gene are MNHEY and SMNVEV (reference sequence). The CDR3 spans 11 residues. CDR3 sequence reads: CASRRGLRQFF. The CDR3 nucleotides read TGTGCCAGCAGACGGGGATTAAGGCAGTTCTTC.

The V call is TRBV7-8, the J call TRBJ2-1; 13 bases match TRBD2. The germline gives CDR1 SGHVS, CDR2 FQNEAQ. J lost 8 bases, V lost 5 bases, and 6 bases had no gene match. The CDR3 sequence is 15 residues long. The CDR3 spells CASSQGLAGVHEQFF. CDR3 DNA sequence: TGTGCCAGCAGCCAAGGACTAGCGGGAGTGCATGAGCAGTTCTTC.

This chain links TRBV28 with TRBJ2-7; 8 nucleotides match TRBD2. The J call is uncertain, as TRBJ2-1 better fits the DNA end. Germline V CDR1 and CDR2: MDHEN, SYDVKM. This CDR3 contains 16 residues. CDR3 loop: CASSPTQRGFYNEQFF. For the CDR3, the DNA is TGTGCCAGCAGTCCCACCCAGCGGGGGTTCTACAATGAGCAGTTCTTC.

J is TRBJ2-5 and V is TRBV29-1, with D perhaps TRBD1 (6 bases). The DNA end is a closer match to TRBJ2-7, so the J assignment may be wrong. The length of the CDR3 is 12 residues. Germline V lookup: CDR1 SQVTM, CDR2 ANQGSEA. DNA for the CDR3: TGCAGCGTTGAAGGCCAGGGGTGCGAGCAGTACTTC. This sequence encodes CSVEGQGCEQYF.

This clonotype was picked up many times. The CDR3 DNA reads as TGTGCCAGCAGCAGGGACAGGGGGGAGCTGTTTTTT. Protein: CASSRDRGELFF. This chain uses TRBV28 with TRBJ2-2, with 8 bases matching TRBD1. This CDR3 has 12 residues. V shed 6 bases and J 8 bases; nucleotides not matched to a gene: 2. From germline, CDR1 is MDHEN and CDR2 SYDVKM.